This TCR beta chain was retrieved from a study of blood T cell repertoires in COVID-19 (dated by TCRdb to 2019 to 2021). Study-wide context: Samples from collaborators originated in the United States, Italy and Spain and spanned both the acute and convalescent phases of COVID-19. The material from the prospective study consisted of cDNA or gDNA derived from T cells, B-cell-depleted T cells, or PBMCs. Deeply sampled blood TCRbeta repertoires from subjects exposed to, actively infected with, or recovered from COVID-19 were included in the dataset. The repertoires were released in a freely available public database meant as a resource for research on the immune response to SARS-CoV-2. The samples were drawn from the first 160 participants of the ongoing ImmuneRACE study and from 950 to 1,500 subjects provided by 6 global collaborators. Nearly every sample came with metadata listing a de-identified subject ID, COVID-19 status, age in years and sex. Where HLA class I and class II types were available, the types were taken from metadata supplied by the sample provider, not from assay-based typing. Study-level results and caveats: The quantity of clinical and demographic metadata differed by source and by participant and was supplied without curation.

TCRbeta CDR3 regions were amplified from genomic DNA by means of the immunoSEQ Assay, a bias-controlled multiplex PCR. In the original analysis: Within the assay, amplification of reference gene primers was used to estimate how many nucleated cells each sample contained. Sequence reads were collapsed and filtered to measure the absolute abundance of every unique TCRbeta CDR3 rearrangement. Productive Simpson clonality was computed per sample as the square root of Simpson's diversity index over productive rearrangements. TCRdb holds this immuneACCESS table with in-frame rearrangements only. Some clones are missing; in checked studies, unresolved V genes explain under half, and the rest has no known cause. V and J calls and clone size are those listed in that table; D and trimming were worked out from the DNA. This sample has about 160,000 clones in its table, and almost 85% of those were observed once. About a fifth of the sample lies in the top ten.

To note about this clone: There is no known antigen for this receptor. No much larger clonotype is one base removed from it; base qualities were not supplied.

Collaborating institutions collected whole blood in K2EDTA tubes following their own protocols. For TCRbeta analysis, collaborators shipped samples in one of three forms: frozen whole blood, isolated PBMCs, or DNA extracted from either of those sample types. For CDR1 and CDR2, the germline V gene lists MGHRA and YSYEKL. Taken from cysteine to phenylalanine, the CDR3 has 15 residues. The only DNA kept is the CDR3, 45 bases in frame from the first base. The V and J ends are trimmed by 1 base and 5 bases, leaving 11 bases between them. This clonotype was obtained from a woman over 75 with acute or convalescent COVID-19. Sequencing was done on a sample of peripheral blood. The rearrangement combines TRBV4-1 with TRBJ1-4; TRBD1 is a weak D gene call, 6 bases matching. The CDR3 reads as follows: CASSQGFGQNEKLFF. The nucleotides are TGCGCCAGCAGCCAAGGATTTGGACAGAATGAAAAACTGTTTTTT.